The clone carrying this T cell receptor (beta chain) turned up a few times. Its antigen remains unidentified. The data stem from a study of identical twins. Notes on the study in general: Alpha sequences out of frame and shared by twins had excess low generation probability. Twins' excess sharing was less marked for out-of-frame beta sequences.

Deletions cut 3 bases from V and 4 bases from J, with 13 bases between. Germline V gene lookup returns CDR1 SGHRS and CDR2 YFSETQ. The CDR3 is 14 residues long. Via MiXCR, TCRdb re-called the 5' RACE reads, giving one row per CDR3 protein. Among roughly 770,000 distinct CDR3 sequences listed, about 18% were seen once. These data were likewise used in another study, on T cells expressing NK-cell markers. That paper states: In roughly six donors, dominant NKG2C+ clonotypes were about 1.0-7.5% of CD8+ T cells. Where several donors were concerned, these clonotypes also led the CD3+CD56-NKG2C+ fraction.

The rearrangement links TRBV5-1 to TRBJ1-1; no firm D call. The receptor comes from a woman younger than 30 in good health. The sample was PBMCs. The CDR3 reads CASSSGLGGTEAFF. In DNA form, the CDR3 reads TGCGCCAGCAGCTCCGGTCTGGGCGGCACTGAAGCTTTCTTT. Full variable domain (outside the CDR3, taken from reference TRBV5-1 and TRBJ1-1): KAGVTQTPRYLIKTRGQQVTLSCSPISGHRSVSWYQQTPGQGLQFLFEYFSETQRNKGNFPGRFSGRQFSNSRSEMNVSTLELGDSALYLCASSSGLGGTEAFFGQGTRLTVV.